Listed below are T cell receptor beta chains from one sample, sequenced in a study of monozygotic twins with cystic fibrosis. The repertoire was sequenced with immunoSEQ multiplex PCR; TCRdb's copy has only in-frame clones and lacks some. Of some 19,000 clones listed, approximately 96% are singletons. The sequenced sample was blood. These receptors came from a woman aged 30 to 39 with cystic fibrosis. Both conserved end residues are part of each CDR3. A D gene is named only where the DNA matches it firmly. The listing skips clone size in some rows; elsewhere it reads once, few, many or a size class.

D gene: -
J gene: TRBJ1-6
clone size: -
V gene: TRBV29-1
CDR3 protein: CSALRTGSFSPLHF
CDR3 DNA: TGCAGCGCCCTCCGGACGGGGAGTTTTTCACCCCTCCACTTT

D gene: -
J gene: TRBJ1-5
clone size: -
V gene: TRBV5-4
CDR3 protein: CASSLDPDSGPQHF
CDR3 DNA: TGTGCCAGCAGCTTGGACCCCGACAGTGGCCCCCAGCATTTT

D gene: TRBD1
J gene: TRBJ2-1
clone size: -
V gene: TRBV4-1
CDR3 protein: CASSQDNRDRADEQFF
CDR3 DNA: TGCGCCAGCAGCCAAGACAACCGGGACAGGGCCGATGAGCAGTTCTTC

D gene: -
J gene: TRBJ2-7
clone size: few
V gene: TRBV2
CDR3 protein: CASSPGYDRTVYEQYF
CDR3 DNA: TGTGCCAGCAGTCCGGGTTACGACAGGACAGTCTACGAGCAGTACTTC

D gene: TRBD2
J gene: TRBJ2-1
clone size: -
V gene: TRBV6-5
CDR3 protein: CASSFDSGAYNEQFF
CDR3 DNA: TGTGCCAGCAGTTTTGATAGCGGGGCCTACAATGAGCAGTTCTTC

D gene: TRBD1
J gene: TRBJ2-5
clone size: -
V gene: TRBV29-1
CDR3 protein: CSMEGQGQETQYF
CDR3 DNA: TGCAGCATGGAGGGACAGGGGCAAGAGACCCAGTACTTC

D gene: TRBD1
J gene: TRBJ2-2
clone size: -
V gene: TRBV4-3
CDR3 protein: CASSQAHRGLGGELFF
CDR3 DNA: TGCGCCAGCAGCCAAGCACACAGGGGCTTGGGCGGGGAGCTGTTTTTT

D gene: TRBD1
J gene: TRBJ1-1
clone size: -
V gene: TRBV5-4
CDR3 protein: CASSTRTGGLLNTEAFF
CDR3 DNA: TGTGCCAGCAGCACCAGGACAGGGGGCCTGCTGAACACTGAAGCTTTCTTT

D gene: -
J gene: TRBJ2-7
clone size: few
V gene: TRBV6-5
CDR3 protein: CASSYDGVVNEQYF
CDR3 DNA: TGTGCCAGCAGTTATGATGGGGTCGTCAACGAGCAGTACTTC

D gene: TRBD1
J gene: TRBJ1-2
clone size: -
V gene: TRBV19
CDR3 protein: CASSTGQGRGGYTF
CDR3 DNA: TGTGCCAGTAGTACAGGACAGGGGAGAGGTGGCTACACCTTC

D gene: TRBD2
J gene: TRBJ2-7
clone size: -
V gene: TRBV30
CDR3 protein: CAWSVGAGGLYEQYF
CDR3 DNA: TGTGCCTGGAGTGTGGGCGCGGGAGGACTCTACGAGCAGTACTTC

D gene: TRBD1
J gene: TRBJ1-5
clone size: -
V gene: TRBV18
CDR3 protein: CASSPDRGRQPQHF
CDR3 DNA: TGTGCCAGCTCACCTGACAGGGGTCGTCAGCCCCAGCATTTT

D gene: -
J gene: TRBJ1-2
clone size: -
V gene: TRBV21-1
CDR3 protein: CASSKVEGYGYTF
CDR3 DNA: TGTGCCAGCAGCAAAGTCGAAGGTTATGGCTACACCTTC

D gene: -
J gene: TRBJ2-2
clone size: -
V gene: TRBV5-4
CDR3 protein: CASSLVSGTGELFF
CDR3 DNA: TGTGCCAGCAGCTTGGTCTCTGGGACCGGGGAGCTGTTTTTT

D gene: -
J gene: TRBJ2-1
clone size: -
V gene: TRBV13
CDR3 protein: CASSLGLVSYNEQFF
CDR3 DNA: TGTGCCAGCAGCTTAGGGCTAGTCTCCTACAATGAGCAGTTCTTC

D gene: -
J gene: TRBJ2-1
clone size: -
V gene: TRBV27
CDR3 protein: CASSSGASYNEQFF
CDR3 DNA: TGTGCCAGCAGTTCGGGGGCGTCCTACAATGAGCAGTTCTTC

D gene: TRBD1
J gene: TRBJ1-1
clone size: once
V gene: TRBV6-1
CDR3 protein: CASRETGGYTEAFF
CDR3 DNA: TGTGCCAGCAGGGAGACAGGGGGCTACACTGAAGCTTTCTTT

D gene: -
J gene: TRBJ1-2
clone size: -
V gene: TRBV9
CDR3 protein: CASSDNLQGSHYGYTF
CDR3 DNA: TGTGCCAGCAGCGATAATTTACAGGGATCCCACTATGGCTACACCTTC

D gene: -
J gene: TRBJ2-1
clone size: -
V gene: TRBV25-1
CDR3 protein: CASSEGRHNEQFF
CDR3 DNA: TGTGCCAGCAGTGAAGGCCGACACAATGAGCAGTTCTTC

D gene: TRBD1
J gene: TRBJ2-5
clone size: -
V gene: TRBV4-1
CDR3 protein: CASSHPGQGLETQYF
CDR3 DNA: TGCGCCAGCAGCCATCCCGGACAGGGTCTAGAGACCCAGTACTTC

D gene: -
J gene: TRBJ2-7
clone size: -
V gene: TRBV18
CDR3 protein: CASSPGPGEVSHEQYF
CDR3 DNA: TGTGCCAGCTCACCAGGGCCAGGGGAAGTATCCCACGAGCAGTACTTC

D gene: -
J gene: TRBJ1-6
clone size: few
V gene: TRBV5-5
CDR3 protein: CASSLRGGTNSPLHF
CDR3 DNA: TGTGCCAGCAGCTTGAGGGGGGGTACAAATTCACCCCTCCACTTT

D gene: TRBD2
J gene: TRBJ2-3
clone size: -
V gene: TRBV6-4
CDR3 protein: CASSASGGTDTQYF
CDR3 DNA: TGTGCCAGCAGTGCTAGCGGGGGCACAGATACGCAGTATTTT

D gene: -
J gene: TRBJ2-7
clone size: -
V gene: TRBV11-2
CDR3 protein: CASSDRPAGNFPYEQYF
CDR3 DNA: TGTGCCAGCAGCGACCGACCCGCGGGAAACTTTCCCTACGAGCAGTACTTC

D gene: -
J gene: TRBJ1-4
clone size: -
V gene: TRBV7-9
CDR3 protein: CASSSRWVEEKLFF
CDR3 DNA: TGTGCCAGCAGCTCTCGGTGGGTGGAGGAAAAACTGTTTTTT

D gene: -
J gene: TRBJ1-3
clone size: -
V gene: TRBV7-9
CDR3 protein: CASSPVLPERAGNTIYF
CDR3 DNA: TGTGCCAGCAGTCCTGTACTCCCCGAGCGGGCAGGAAACACCATATATTTT

D gene: -
J gene: TRBJ1-6
clone size: -
V gene: TRBV5-1
CDR3 protein: CASSPSRGPRGISPLHF
CDR3 DNA: TGCGCCAGCAGCCCCAGTCGGGGACCAAGGGGAATTTCACCCCTCCACTTT

D gene: -
J gene: TRBJ2-2
clone size: -
V gene: TRBV19
CDR3 protein: CASLYSGIYTGELFF
CDR3 DNA: TGTGCCAGCCTTTATAGCGGTATATACACCGGGGAGCTGTTTTTT

D gene: TRBD1
J gene: TRBJ1-6
clone size: -
V gene: TRBV6-5
CDR3 protein: CASSTGQLRSPLHF
CDR3 DNA: TGTGCCAGCAGTACGGGACAGTTACGGTCACCCCTCCACTTT

D gene: -
J gene: TRBJ2-7
clone size: -
V gene: TRBV5-6
CDR3 protein: CASSPLPSGTAGSYEQYF
CDR3 DNA: TGTGCCAGCAGCCCCCTACCGTCCGGGACGGCGGGGTCCTACGAGCAGTACTTC

D gene: TRBD2
J gene: TRBJ2-1
clone size: -
V gene: TRBV4-2
CDR3 protein: CASSQGLAGEGNEQFF
CDR3 DNA: TGTGCCAGCAGCCAAGGACTAGCGGGGGAAGGGAATGAGCAGTTCTTC

D gene: -
J gene: TRBJ1-5
clone size: -
V gene: TRBV6-1
CDR3 protein: CASSPGFLGNQPQHF
CDR3 DNA: TGTGCCAGCAGTCCGGGGTTTCTGGGGAATCAGCCCCAGCATTTT

D gene: -
J gene: TRBJ2-3
clone size: -
V gene: TRBV11-3
CDR3 protein: CASSHREDTQYF
CDR3 DNA: TGTGCCAGCAGTCACAGGGAAGATACGCAGTATTTT

D gene: TRBD2
J gene: TRBJ2-3
clone size: -
V gene: TRBV5-1
CDR3 protein: CASRAGTRSEDTQYF
CDR3 DNA: TGCGCCAGCCGAGCGGGGACTAGGTCCGAAGATACGCAGTATTTT

D gene: -
J gene: TRBJ1-2
clone size: -
V gene: TRBV30
CDR3 protein: CASLGDRKYGYTF
CDR3 DNA: TGTGCCTCGCTAGGAGATCGAAAATATGGCTACACCTTC

D gene: TRBD1
J gene: TRBJ2-7
clone size: once
V gene: TRBV5-5
CDR3 protein: CASSSDGTGPYEQYF
CDR3 DNA: TGTGCCAGCAGCAGTGATGGGACAGGGCCCTACGAGCAGTACTTC

D gene: -
J gene: TRBJ1-2
clone size: -
V gene: TRBV6-6
CDR3 protein: CASSYSEGDYGYTF
CDR3 DNA: TGTGCCAGCAGTTACTCCGAGGGGGACTATGGCTACACCTTC

D gene: TRBD2
J gene: TRBJ2-1
clone size: -
V gene: TRBV6-5
CDR3 protein: CASSYVRLAGGGEQFF
CDR3 DNA: TGTGCCAGCAGTTACGTGCGACTAGCGGGGGGGGGCGAGCAGTTCTTC

D gene: -
J gene: TRBJ1-1
clone size: -
V gene: TRBV9
CDR3 protein: CASSVGRWEDTEAFF
CDR3 DNA: TGTGCCAGCAGCGTAGGGAGGTGGGAGGACACTGAAGCTTTCTTT

D gene: -
J gene: TRBJ2-5
clone size: -
V gene: TRBV18
CDR3 protein: CASSQGLRETQYF
CDR3 DNA: TGTGCCAGCTCACAGGGGCTGCGAGAGACCCAGTACTTC

D gene: TRBD1
J gene: TRBJ1-6
clone size: -
V gene: TRBV19
CDR3 protein: CASSSDYLRQGNSPLHF
CDR3 DNA: TGTGCCAGTAGTTCCGACTACCTCAGACAGGGAAATTCACCCCTCCACTTT

D gene: TRBD2
J gene: TRBJ2-1
clone size: -
V gene: TRBV11-3
CDR3 protein: CASSRRGGAHEQFF
CDR3 DNA: TGTGCCAGCAGCCGACGGGGAGGGGCCCATGAGCAGTTCTTC

D gene: TRBD1
J gene: TRBJ1-5
clone size: -
V gene: TRBV5-4
CDR3 protein: CASSHWGTGGNQPQHF
CDR3 DNA: TGTGCCAGCAGCCATTGGGGGACAGGGGGCAATCAGCCCCAGCATTTT

D gene: TRBD1
J gene: TRBJ2-6
clone size: -
V gene: TRBV7-2
CDR3 protein: CASGRGLTGANVLTF
CDR3 DNA: TGTGCCAGCGGCAGGGGGCTTACTGGGGCCAACGTCCTGACTTTC

D gene: -
J gene: TRBJ1-5
clone size: -
V gene: TRBV19
CDR3 protein: CASSTFGASQGNQPQHF
CDR3 DNA: TGTGCCAGTAGTACGTTCGGGGCCTCCCAAGGGAATCAGCCCCAGCATTTT

D gene: TRBD2
J gene: TRBJ2-2
clone size: -
V gene: TRBV4-3
CDR3 protein: CASSQDRLAGLGLFF
CDR3 DNA: TGCGCCAGCAGCCAAGATCGATTAGCGGGGTTGGGGCTGTTTTTT

D gene: -
J gene: TRBJ2-2
clone size: -
V gene: TRBV6-4
CDR3 protein: CASSDPGENTGELFF
CDR3 DNA: TGTGCCAGCAGTGACCCAGGGGAGAACACCGGGGAGCTGTTTTTT

D gene: TRBD1
J gene: TRBJ1-6
clone size: once
V gene: TRBV10-3
CDR3 protein: CAISHRGGGSYNSPLHF
CDR3 DNA: TGTGCCATCAGCCACAGGGGTGGTGGGTCCTATAATTCACCCCTCCACTTT

D gene: -
J gene: TRBJ1-5
clone size: -
V gene: TRBV19
CDR3 protein: CASSTHPGRGLPIETQHF
CDR3 DNA: TGTGCCAGTAGTACCCACCCGGGCAGGGGCCTTCCTATTGAGACCCAGCATTTT

D gene: TRBD2
J gene: TRBJ2-1
clone size: -
V gene: TRBV10-2
CDR3 protein: CASSESPPGGLASREQFF
CDR3 DNA: TGCGCCAGCAGTGAGTCGCCCCCGGGGGGACTAGCTTCTCGGGAGCAGTTCTTC

D gene: -
J gene: TRBJ2-5
clone size: -
V gene: TRBV9
CDR3 protein: CASSSGPQETQYF
CDR3 DNA: TGTGCCAGCTCGAGCGGGCCTCAAGAGACCCAGTACTTC

D gene: -
J gene: TRBJ1-1
clone size: -
V gene: TRBV10-3
CDR3 protein: CAISADTEAFF
CDR3 DNA: TGTGCCATCAGTGCGGACACTGAAGCTTTCTTT

D gene: -
J gene: TRBJ1-1
clone size: -
V gene: TRBV29-1
CDR3 protein: CSVVGGRAFF
CDR3 DNA: TGCAGCGTTGTAGGGGGACGAGCTTTCTTT